Below are 9 T cell receptor beta chains sequenced from a single sample in a study of beta chain features in type 1 diabetes. Broader study findings: In every one of the four CD4+ subsets, TCRB CDR3s were moderately but significantly shorter in Type 1 diabetes patients.

The antigens for these receptors are not known. The study reverse transcribed the entire isolated RNA, so it sequenced expressed TCRB transcripts. TCRdb keeps only in-frame clones here, not all; method: immunoSEQ multiplex PCR. The data hold 150,000 to 200,000 clones, with 63% observed a single time. Sequences were obtained from naive CD4+ T cells from blood. The receptors originated from a man between 25 and 39 years old with type 1 diabetes.

The V gene is TRBV18, the J gene TRBJ2-1; the match to TRBD2 covers 7 bases. The CDR3 totals 14 residues. V lost 4 bases, J lost 3 bases, and 3 bases stayed unmatched. Germline lookup yields CDR1 KGHSH and CDR2 LQKENI. CDR3 region: CASSLSGGYNEQFF. The CDR3 DNA follows: TGTGCCAGCTCACTTTCGGGGGGCTACAATGAGCAGTTCTTC.

This clone was recorded only once. This chain joins TRBV13 and TRBJ2-7; 9 bases are shared with TRBD2. The CDR3 has 17 residues. V lost 2 bases to trimming and J lost 3 bases; unmatched junction nucleotides: 11. The germline CDR1 and CDR2 sequences are PRHDT and FYEKMQ (reference sequence). CDR3 region: CASSLYPPQRGVYEQYF. The CDR3 DNA is TGTGCCAGCAGCTTATACCCCCCACAGCGGGGGGTCTACGAGCAGTACTTC.

This clone showed up just once. The chain carries TRBV11-2 and TRBJ2-3, with 7 bases fitting TRBD1. The CDR3 loop spans 14 amino acids. Germline lookup yields CDR1 SGHAT and CDR2 FQNNGV. The ends lost 4 bases at V and 1 base at J; junction bases unmatched: 2. The CDR3 protein is CASSSGQGTDTQYF. The CDR3 DNA is TGTGCCAGCAGCTCAGGACAGGGCACAGATACGCAGTATTTT.

This clone was picked up a small number of times. V is TRBV30 and J is TRBJ2-3, with D unresolved. Germline-derived CDR1 and CDR2 are GTSNPN and SVGIG (reference sequence). The V end was cut by 4 bases, the J end by 5 bases, with 7 bases between. The CDR3 runs to 11 residues. The CDR3 is CAWTEEDTQYF. CDR3 nucleotide sequence: TGTGCCTGGACCGAGGAAGATACGCAGTATTTT. The full variable domain, in which reference TRBV30 and TRBJ2-3 provide the parts outside the CDR3, is SQTIHQWPATLVQPVGSPLSLECTVEGTSNPNLYWYRQAAGRGLQLLFYSVGIGQISSEVPQNLSASRPQDRQFILSSKKLLLSDSGFYLCAWTEEDTQYFGPGTRLTVL.

The V gene is TRBV11-2, the J gene TRBJ2-7, with TRBD1 identical over 8 bases. With 5 bases clipped from V and 4 bases from J, the junction kept 7 bases outside the gene matches. The CDR3 spans 14 residues. Germline CDR1 reads SGHAT; CDR2 reads FQNNGV. The CDR3 here is CASSLGQGGYEQYF. In nucleotides, the CDR3 is TGTGCCAGCAGCCTCGGACAGGGTGGATACGAGCAGTACTTC.

The rearrangement joins TRBV19 to TRBJ1-1; D uncertain. V lost 7 bases, J lost 1 base, and 13 bases lay in between. The CDR3 covers 14 residues. CDR1 LNHDA and CDR2 SQIVND come from the germline V gene (reference sequence). The CDR3 loop is CASKFGRSNTEAFF. CDR3 bases: TGTGCCAGTAAGTTCGGGCGGTCGAACACTGAAGCTTTCTTT.

The chain links TRBV9 to TRBJ2-2; D gene unclear. In germline, CDR1 is SGDLS, CDR2 YYNGEE. With 2 bases removed from V and 0 bases from J, the gap between germline ends came to 8 bases. CDR3 length equals 15 residues. Here the CDR3 DNA reads TGTGCCAGCAGCGTGGGCAGTTCGAACACCGGGGAGCTGTTTTTT. Amino acids: CASSVGSSNTGELFF.

The sample holds a few counts of this clone. J is TRBJ1-1 and V is TRBV19; the D is unclear. This CDR3 is built from 14 residues. Per germline, CDR1 LNHDA and CDR2 SQIVND (reference sequence). Trimming left V 3 bases short and J 5 bases short, with 13 bases between. CDR3 sequence: CASSISEGSTEAFF. CDR3 bases: TGTGCCAGTAGTATTAGCGAGGGATCGACTGAAGCTTTCTTT.

J is TRBJ1-2 and V is TRBV27; D perhaps matches TRBD1 (5 bases). V gave up 5 bases and J gave up 8 bases, with 12 bases separating them. Germline-derived CDR1 and CDR2 are MNHEY and SMNVEV (reference sequence). CDR3 size: 12 residues. The DNA for the CDR3 is TGTGCCAGCAGTGTTCAGGGTTACGGCTACACCTTC. Amino acid sequence: CASSVQGYGYTF.